This TCR beta chain was obtained from a study of T cells in localized non-small cell lung cancer. On this clone: The antigen is unknown.

Sequencing used immunoSEQ multiplex PCR; TCRdb keeps in-frame clones, though not all of them. The sample includes about 24,000 clones, approximately 84% seen only once; the top ten take 4.8%. Trimming stripped 3 bases from V and 2 bases from J, with 11 bases between. The CDR3 sequence is 16 residues long. Per the germline V gene, CDR1 is LNHDA and CDR2 is SQIVND (reference sequence). Study-level findings and limits: Heterogeneity is still possible, as just one tumor region was sequenced. Tumor showed lower T cell clonality than uninvolved adjacent lung, where it was highest. Those with higher blood T cell density had longer overall survival. Researchers found a median around 58 of the top 100 tumor clones in adjacent lung.

The sequenced sample was PBMCs, obtained before any cancer treatment. The clonotype was recovered from a man aged 40 to 69 with stage II lung adenocarcinoma. The chain recombines TRBV19 with TRBJ2-6; D might be TRBD1 or TRBD2, each matching 5 bases. CDR3 region: CASSIRGVTGANVLTF. The DNA for the CDR3 is TGTGCCAGTAGTATTCGAGGGGTTACTGGGGCCAACGTCCTGACTTTC.